This T cell receptor (beta chain) was identified during a study of OX40 agonist ivuxolimab in advanced cancers. Study-wide results and caveats: Mean expanded clone counts were higher in CD8+ than CD4+ T cells. At 0.1-3.0 mg/kg, partial responders had clonal expansion among the lowest observed.

Concerning this clone itself: Its antigen remains unidentified.

Assay used: immunoSEQ multiplex PCR; TCRdb lists only in-frame clones, some missing. The sample includes some 45,000 clones, more than 75% of them seen just once. This clonotype was sampled from an adult with an advanced solid tumor such as melanoma, head and neck, liver or kidney cancer. Here the sequenced sample was CD4+ or CD8+ T cells sorted from blood, taken in a trial of the OX40 agonist ivuxolimab.

CDR3 residues: CASSYSGSGGHYGYTF. The CDR3 bases are TGTGCCAGCAGTTACTCGGGTTCAGGGGGCCACTATGGCTACACCTTC. The rearrangement links TRBV6-5 to TRBJ1-2, with 8 positions matching TRBD1. The trim removed 0 bases at V and 3 bases at J, leaving 6 bases unmatched. CDR3 length equals 16 residues. Germline loops: CDR1 MNHEY, CDR2 SVGAGI.